This T cell receptor beta chain appears in the sequencing data of a study of blood T cell repertoires in COVID-19 (dated by TCRdb to 2018 to 2020). Turning to the overall study: Collaborator samples came from the United States, Italy and Spain and covered acute and convalescent phases of COVID-19. The samples were drawn from two sources: the first 160 participants of the ongoing ImmuneRACE study, and approximately 1,300 subjects contributed by 6 global collaborators. The sample metadata nearly always contained a de-identified subject ID, COVID-19 status, age in years and sex. Where available, HLA class I and class II types were obtained from metadata supplied by the sample provider rather than from assay-based typing. The material from the prospective study consisted of cDNA or gDNA derived from T cells, B-cell-depleted T cells, or PBMCs. Deeply sampled blood TCRbeta repertoires from subjects exposed to, actively infected with, or recovered from COVID-19 were included in the dataset. A freely available public database, intended as a resource for researchers studying the immune response to SARS-CoV-2, is where the repertoires were released.

The V end gives up 3 bases and the J end 8 bases, leaving 7 bases in the junction not matched to a gene. Its CDR3 holds 14 amino acids, cysteine through phenylalanine. Here the CDR3 DNA is all that survives: 42 bases in frame from base 1. CDR1 SGDLS and CDR2 YYNGEE are derived from the germline V gene. The collaborating institutions used their own protocols to collect whole blood in K2EDTA tubes. For TCRbeta analysis, collaborator samples were shipped as frozen whole blood, as isolated PBMCs, or as DNA extracted from either sample type. In regard to this clone: What antigen it recognizes has not been identified. No much larger clonotype is one base removed from it; base qualities were not supplied.

The immunoSEQ Assay, a bias-controlled multiplex PCR, was used to amplify TCRbeta CDR3 regions from genomic DNA. Concerning the study's data processing: The number of nucleated cells in each sample was estimated from the amplification of reference gene primers within the assay. To quantify the absolute abundance of each unique TCRbeta CDR3 rearrangement, sequence reads were collapsed and filtered. For each sample, productive Simpson clonality was calculated as the square root of Simpson's diversity index over productive rearrangements. The table comes from immuneACCESS by way of TCRdb, which keeps in-frame sequences with V and J called. Part of the clones is missing from these tables; in studies checked, under half for an unresolved V gene and the rest for unknown reasons. V and J calls and clone size are as listed in that table; D and trimming were resolved from the DNA. A total of approximately 190,000 clones appear in this sample, around four fifths of them only once. About a fifth of the sample rests with the top ten.

Study-wide findings and limitations: The amount of clinical and demographic metadata varied by source and participant and was provided uncurated.

Sequences were obtained from peripheral blood. The chain is assembled from TRBV9 and TRBJ1-4; the central 7 bases match TRBD1. The receptor was isolated from a human donor in a cohort sampled during active COVID-19. Here is the DNA: TGTGCCAGCAGCGCGGGGACAGTAGGAGAAAAACTGTTTTTT. Its coded protein is CASSAGTVGEKLFF.